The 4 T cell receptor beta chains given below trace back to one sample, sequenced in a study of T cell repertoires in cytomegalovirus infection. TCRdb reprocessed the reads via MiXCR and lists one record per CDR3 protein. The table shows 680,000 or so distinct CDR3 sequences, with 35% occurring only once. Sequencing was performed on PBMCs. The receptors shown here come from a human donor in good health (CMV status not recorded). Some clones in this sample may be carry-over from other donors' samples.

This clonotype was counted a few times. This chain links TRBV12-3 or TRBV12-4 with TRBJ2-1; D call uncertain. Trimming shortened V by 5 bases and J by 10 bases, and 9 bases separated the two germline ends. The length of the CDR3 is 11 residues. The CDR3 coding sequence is TGTGCCAGCAGTCGGGCTGGGGAGCAGTTCTTC. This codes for CASSRAGEQFF.

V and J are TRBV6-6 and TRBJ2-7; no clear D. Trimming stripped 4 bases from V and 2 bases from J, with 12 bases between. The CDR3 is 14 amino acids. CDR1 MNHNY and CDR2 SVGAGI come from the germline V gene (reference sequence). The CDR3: CASSLEGKAYEQYF. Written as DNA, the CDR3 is TGTGCCAGCAGTTTGGAAGGGAAGGCCTACGAGCAGTACTTC.

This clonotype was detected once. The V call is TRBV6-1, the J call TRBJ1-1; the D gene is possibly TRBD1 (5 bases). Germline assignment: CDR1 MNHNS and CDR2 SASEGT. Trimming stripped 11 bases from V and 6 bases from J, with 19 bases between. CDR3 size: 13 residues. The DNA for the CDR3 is TGTGCCTACGCCCAGATCAGGGTCGCTGAAGCTTTCTTT. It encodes CAYAQIRVAEAFF.

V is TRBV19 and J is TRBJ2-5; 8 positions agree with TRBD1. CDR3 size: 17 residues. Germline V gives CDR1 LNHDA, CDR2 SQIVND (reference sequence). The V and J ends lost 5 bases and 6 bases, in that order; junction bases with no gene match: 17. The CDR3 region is CASSPRGQNRGRKTQYF. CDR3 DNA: TGTGCCAGTAGTCCGAGAGGGCAGAACAGGGGGAGGAAGACCCAGTACTTC.